This T cell receptor (beta chain) is from a study of cytomegalovirus exposure and HLA in healthy donors. Healthy bone marrow donors made up the donor group. CDR1 SGDLS and CDR2 YYNGEE come from the germline V gene. The CDR3 loop spans 15 amino acids. The V segment lost 0 bases and the J segment 2 bases; nucleotides outside the gene matches: 3. Primers included in the PCR were 60 Vbeta and 13 Jbeta primers. Some clones are missing from TCRdb's copy, which holds only in-frame ones; the method was immunoSEQ multiplex PCR. The table lists more than 85,000 clones, approximately 72% of them singletons. The sample comprised PBMCs. This chain connects TRBV9 to TRBJ2-7, with 9 positions matching TRBD2. The receptor's source is a man aged 25 to 40 in good health and CMV-seronegative. The CDR3 protein is CASSVGGGAPYEQYF. The CDR3 DNA reads as TGTGCCAGCAGCGTAGGCGGGGGGGCCCCCTACGAGCAGTACTTC.